This entry features one TCR beta chain sequence. The antigen is not known. Trimming removed 3 bases from V and 6 bases from J; junction bases left unmatched: 6. The CDR3 is 15 amino acids. Germline assignment: CDR1 SGHTA and CDR2 FQGNSA. These data come from a study of T cell responses to AZD1222 COVID-19 vaccine. Method: immunoSEQ multiplex PCR; TCRdb's copy keeps in-frame clones and lacks some. The sample has 120,000 or so clones, about nine tenths seen once. Study observations and caveats: Most donors were white British and more were female, and clonal diversity was possibly underestimated.

The chain carries TRBV7-2 and TRBJ2-1, with 9 bases aligning to TRBD1. This specimen consisted of peripheral blood, obtained on day 0 of AZD1222 vaccination. This receptor was obtained from an adult in good health. DNA for the CDR3: TGTGCCAGCAGCTTTCCCGGGACAGGGATCAATGAGCAGTTCTTC. This translates into CASSFPGTGINEQFF.